The rows below give T cell receptor beta chains drawn from one sample of a study of T-cell memory formation after mild COVID-19. Each CDR3 protein is one row after TCRdb ran MiXCR on the 5' RACE reads. The repertoire holds 100,000 to 150,000 distinct CDR3 sequences, with over 15% as singletons. Sequenced: PBMCs or a T cell subset sorted from them (not recorded which). These receptors all stem from a man between 18 and 29 years old who had mild COVID-19 (a few samples of this study predate the infection). Cell type and time point are not known. Both conserved end residues are part of each CDR3. The order of the fields is D gene, clone size, V gene, J gene, CDR3 protein, CDR3 DNA. The D gene is left open where the match is weak. Clone size is not always given. Where it is, it says once, few, many or a class for expanded clones.

>-|few|TRBV5-5|TRBJ1-5
CASSRDGNSNQPQHF
TGTGCCAGCAGCCGGGACGGAAATAGCAATCAGCCCCAGCATTTT
>TRBD2|few|TRBV5-4|TRBJ2-1
CASSLVSGTQPNEQFF
TGTGCCAGCAGCTTGGTCAGCGGGACCCAGCCCAACGAGCAGTTCTTC
>TRBD2|-|TRBV5-1|TRBJ2-3
CASRSGGSTDTQYF
TGCGCCAGCCGCAGCGGGGGGAGCACAGATACGCAGTATTTT
>-|few|TRBV9|TRBJ2-1
CASSALPGTYNEQFF
TGTGCCAGCAGCGCCCTGCCCGGAACCTACAATGAGCAGTTCTTC
>-|-|TRBV6-2/TRBV6-3|TRBJ1-5
CASSYHAVDQPQHF
TGTGCCAGCAGTTACCACGCCGTTGATCAGCCCCAGCATTTT
>TRBD1|-|TRBV9|TRBJ1-1
CASSFSSGTGNTEAFF
TGTGCCAGCAGCTTCTCTTCCGGGACAGGGAACACTGAAGCTTTCTTT
>-|many|TRBV12-3/TRBV12-4|TRBJ2-7
CASSFNNRNSYEQYF
TGTGCCAGCAGTTTTAATAACAGGAATTCCTACGAGCAGTACTTC
>TRBD1|-|TRBV6-6|TRBJ2-1
CASSTGGNEQFF
TGTGCCAGCAGCACAGGGGGCAATGAGCAGTTCTTC
>-|-|TRBV27|TRBJ2-3
CASSFQGTTYTDTQYF
TGTGCCAGCAGTTTCCAGGGGACTACTTACACAGATACGCAGTATTTT
>-|few|TRBV25-1|TRBJ1-1
CASSDQSHTEAFF
TGTGCCAGCAGTGACCAGAGTCACACTGAAGCTTTCTTT
>TRBD1|few|TRBV4-2|TRBJ1-4
CASSQQGADEKLFF
TGTGCCAGCAGCCAACAGGGGGCGGATGAAAAACTGTTTTTT
>TRBD1|-|TRBV29-1|TRBJ2-5
CSVGGQGQETQYF
TGCAGCGTTGGAGGACAGGGCCAAGAGACCCAGTACTTC
>-|-|TRBV5-1|TRBJ2-7
CASSPDIGLPYEQYF
TGCGCCAGCAGTCCCGACATAGGACTTCCCTACGAGCAGTACTTC
>TRBD2|-|TRBV7-2|TRBJ2-2
CASSFRSSGTGELFF
TGTGCCAGCAGCTTCCGATCTAGCGGCACCGGGGAGCTGTTTTTT
>TRBD2|few|TRBV5-1|TRBJ2-1
CASSFSAGVYNEQFF
TGCGCCAGCAGCTTTTCGGCGGGGGTCTACAATGAGCAGTTCTTC
>TRBD2|few|TRBV6-2/TRBV6-3|TRBJ2-2
CASSGTSSDTGELFF
TGTGCCAGCAGTGGGACTAGCTCGGACACCGGGGAGCTGTTTTTT
>-|few|TRBV7-9|TRBJ2-3
CASSSGLDRTDTQYF
TGTGCCAGCAGCTCGGGTCTGGATCGCACAGATACGCAGTATTTT
>-|few|TRBV29-1|TRBJ2-6
CSPTAAPDSDSGANVLTF
TGCAGCCCCACAGCCGCCCCGGACTCCGACTCTGGGGCCAACGTCCTGACTTTC
>-|-|TRBV5-1|TRBJ1-2
CASSEGIDYGYTF
TGCGCCAGCAGTGAGGGGATCGACTATGGCTACACCTTC
>-|-|TRBV7-8|TRBJ1-5
CASSLILGPRQSQPQHF
TGTGCCAGCAGCTTAATCCTAGGACCCCGGCAGTCTCAGCCCCAGCATTTT
>TRBD2|few|TRBV11-2|TRBJ2-2
CASSPGLAGGRTGELFF
TGTGCCAGCAGTCCCGGACTAGCGGGGGGGCGGACCGGGGAGCTGTTTTTT
>-|-|TRBV18|TRBJ2-2
CASSPPRGRTGELFF
TGTGCCAGCTCACCACCCAGGGGGAGGACCGGGGAGCTGTTTTTT
>-|few|TRBV28|TRBJ2-1
CASRPPAKGEQFF
TGTGCCAGCAGGCCTCCGGCTAAGGGCGAGCAGTTCTTC
>-|-|TRBV30|TRBJ2-5
CAWSFRGGETQYF
TGTGCCTGGAGTTTCAGGGGCGGGGAGACCCAGTACTTC
>-|-|TRBV5-1|TRBJ1-2
CASSLPGPQDGYTF
TGCGCCAGCAGCTTACCAGGGCCTCAGGATGGCTACACCTTC
>-|-|TRBV20-1|TRBJ2-3
CSASFSGSTDTQYF
TGCAGTGCTTCCTTTAGCGGAAGCACAGATACGCAGTATTTT
>-|-|TRBV3-1|TRBJ2-2
CASSQVRGTNTGELFF
TGTGCCAGCAGCCAAGTGCGGGGAACGAACACCGGGGAGCTGTTTTTT
>TRBD1|few|TRBV7-3|TRBJ1-1
CASSRGGLLNTEAFF
TGTGCCAGCAGCCGAGGGGGCCTTTTGAACACTGAAGCTTTCTTT
>-|few|TRBV20-1|TRBJ2-4
CSARGTPPKNIQYF
TGCAGTGCTAGAGGGACACCGCCCAAAAACATTCAGTACTTC
>-|few|TRBV10-3|TRBJ2-1
CAISESATFNEQFF
TGTGCCATCAGTGAGTCCGCCACGTTCAATGAGCAGTTCTTC
>-|-|TRBV7-2|TRBJ2-3
CASRRDRRTDTQYF
TGTGCCAGCAGAAGGGACCGCCGCACAGATACGCAGTATTTT
>TRBD1|many|TRBV7-9|TRBJ1-1
CASSAQGETEAFF
TGTGCCAGCAGCGCGCAGGGGGAAACTGAAGCTTTCTTT
>TRBD2|-|TRBV4-3|TRBJ2-3
CASSPTLAGNTDTQYF
TGCGCCAGCAGCCCCACTCTAGCGGGGAACACAGATACGCAGTATTTT
>TRBD2|-|TRBV20-1|TRBJ2-3
CSALSTSGFTDTQYF
TGCAGTGCTCTAAGCACTAGCGGATTCACAGATACGCAGTATTTT
>TRBD1|many|TRBV12-3/TRBV12-4|TRBJ1-4
CASTRTGGNYEKLFF
TGTGCCAGCACCAGGACAGGGGGCAACTATGAAAAACTGTTTTTT